These 23 T cell receptor beta chains were all obtained from the same sample, sequenced in a study of radiation and T cells in renal cell carcinoma (dated by TCRdb to 2019 to 2021). Receptor libraries were prepared by the immunoSEQ multiplex PCR assay. Here the immuneACCESS table is served through TCRdb, limited to in-frame sequences with V and J called. Missing clones are a known gap in these copies; in checked studies unresolved V genes cover under half, and the rest lacks a known reason. This sample holds around 100,000 clones; roughly 82% were observed only once. Approximately 7.7% of the sample belongs to the ten largest clones. According to the study, the label for this sample's time point signals: blood 4 weeks post-SBRT, at nephrectomy. The treatment or condition label of this sample denotes: 15 Gy SBRT to primary tumor, nephrectomy 4 weeks later. The specimen comprised blood, sampled from a patient whose treatment included radiotherapy and nephrectomy. The receptors derive from a man aged 55 to 70 with renal cell carcinoma.

CDR3: CSVYTAGTGADTEAFF. CDR3 in DNA: TGCAGCGTCTACACAGCCGGGACAGGGGCGGACACTGAAGCTTTCTTT. The chain carries TRBV29-1 and TRBJ1-1, with 10 nucleotides matching TRBD1. Germline trimming cut 6 bases from V and 3 bases from J; bases unmatched to any gene: 13. This CDR3 comprises 16 residues. Germline V CDR1 and CDR2: SQVTM, ANQGSEA.

This sequence joins TRBV5-1 and TRBJ2-2; 13 positions match TRBD2. The junction had 6 bases not matched to a gene; V was cut back by 6 bases and J by 1 base. Germline CDR1 SGHRS, CDR2 YFSETQ. The CDR3 covers 17 residues. DNA of the CDR3: TGCGCCAGCACCCCGGGACTAGCGGGACTGAACACCGGGGAGCTGTTTTTT. This codes for CASTPGLAGLNTGELFF.

This CDR3 reads CASSGRGLDTQYF. The CDR3 DNA follows: TGTGCCAGTAGTGGCAGGGGCTTGGATACGCAGTATTTT. This chain joins TRBV19 and TRBJ2-3, with D tentatively TRBD1 (6 bases). The CDR3 sequence is 13 residues long. Germline V gives CDR1 LNHDA, CDR2 SQIVND (reference sequence). V was pared by 5 bases and J by 6 bases, with 12 bases between.

This clone was detected only a few times. The chain has TRBV4-3 and TRBJ2-5, with a tentative D call TRBD1 (7 bases). Germline V lookup: CDR1 LGHNA, CDR2 YSLEER. The CDR3 runs 16 residues. The V gene lost 0 bases and the J gene lost 1 base, with 12 bases spanning the gap. CDR3 DNA: TGCGCCAGCAGCCAAGATGGGGGGACAGCCCAAGAGACCCAGTACTTC. Translation: CASSQDGGTAQETQYF.

The chain links TRBV6-5 to TRBJ2-3; unclear D gene. Germline V gene data show CDR1 as MNHEY and CDR2 as SVGAGI. V dropped 5 bases and J dropped 2 bases, with 11 bases sitting between them. This CDR3 is built from 14 residues. CDR3 nucleotide sequence: TGTGCCAGCAGTGTGGGTTCGGCCACAGATACGCAGTATTTT. It yields the protein CASSVGSATDTQYF.

This chain uses TRBV19 with TRBJ1-2; TRBD1 agrees at 9 bases. Germline trimming cut 6 bases from V and 7 bases from J; bases unmatched to any gene: 15. This CDR3 is 16 amino acids long. Germline CDR1 is LNHDA and CDR2 is SQIVND (reference sequence). The DNA of the CDR3 is TGTGCCAGTAGCCCTGGGGACCGGGACAGGGAGTCTGGCTACACCTTC. It codes for CASSPGDRDRESGYTF.

In its sample, this clone ranks as medium-sized. The V call is TRBV19, the J call TRBJ1-2; 8 bases are a match to TRBD1. The ends lost 5 bases at V and 11 bases at J; junction bases unmatched: 7. Germline CDR1 is LNHDA and CDR2 is SQIVND (reference sequence). The CDR3 length is 12 residues. The CDR3 sequence is CASSRQGARYTF. The DNA of the CDR3 is TGTGCCAGTAGTCGGCAGGGGGCAAGGTACACCTTC. The full variable domain, completed using reference TRBV19 and TRBJ1-2, is DGGITQSPKYLFRKEGQNVTLSCEQNLNHDAMYWYRQDPGQGLRLIYYSQIVNDFQKGDIAEGYSVSREKKESFPLTVTSAQKNPTAFYLCASSRQGARYTFGSGTRLTVV.

V gene TRBV18 combines with J gene TRBJ1-4, with 7 bases that match TRBD1. This CDR3 is built from 15 residues. V dropped 5 bases and J dropped 8; count of bases not matched to a gene: 11. Germline-derived CDR1 and CDR2 are KGHSH and LQKENI. CDR3 in DNA: TGTGCCAGCTCAACCGATACAGGGGTGGAGGAAAAACTGTTTTTT. Protein product: CASSTDTGVEEKLFF.

CDR3 sequence: CASSSVGHTNEKLFF. The CDR3 nucleotides are TGTGCCAGCAGTTCGGTAGGTCACACGAATGAAAAACTGTTTTTT. V is TRBV28 and J is TRBJ1-4; D call uncertain. CDR1 and CDR2 (germline): MDHEN, SYDVKM. V gave up 4 bases and J gave up 5 bases, with 14 bases separating them. The CDR3 spans 15 residues.

This clone was seen just once. V gene TRBV19 combines with J gene TRBJ2-2, with D tentatively TRBD1 or TRBD2 (6 bases each). In germline, CDR1 is LNHDA, CDR2 SQIVND (reference sequence). The CDR3 extends over 15 amino acids. V shed 6 bases and J shed 5 bases, with 16 bases lying between them. The CDR3 nucleotides are TGTGCCAGTAGCCCCAGGGGACTTGCTACCGGGGAGCTGTTTTTT. It specifies CASSPRGLATGELFF.

This clone was seen more than once but under ten times. V usage is TRBV5-5 and J usage is TRBJ2-1; D perhaps matches TRBD1 (6 bases). The CDR3 is 15 amino acids. Germline-derived CDR1 and CDR2 are SGHKS and YYEKEE (reference sequence). Between the trimmed V and J ends, which lost 2 bases and 4 bases, there was a span of 13 bases. CDR3 loop: CASSLGRGTYNEQFF. The CDR3 DNA reads as TGTGCCAGCAGCTTAGGCAGGGGAACATACAATGAGCAGTTCTTC.

The chain couples TRBV5-1 to TRBJ1-3; tentative D call: TRBD1 (6 bases). The V end lost 0 bases, the J end lost 1 base, and 8 bases lay between the germline ends. The V gene's germline CDR1 is SGHRS and CDR2 YFSETQ. CDR3 size: 15 residues. CDR3 nucleotide sequence: TGCGCCAGCAGCTTGGGTGGACAGTCTGGAAACACCATATATTTT. Encoded protein: CASSLGGQSGNTIYF.

This clone was recorded only once. The chain recombines TRBV21-1 with TRBJ2-1; the table's D gene call, TRBD2, was not cross checked with the DNA. TRBV21-1 is assigned pseudogene status. This CDR3 is 19 amino acids long. CDR3: CASSKALGLAGRSYNEQFF. The CDR3 DNA follows: TGTGCCAGCAGCAAAGCGCTTGGACTAGCGGGACGGTCCTACAATGAGCAGTTCTTC.

This rearrangement joins TRBV5-6 to TRBJ2-5; perhaps TRBD1 as D (6 bases). CDR3 length equals 13 residues. In germline, CDR1 is SGHDT, CDR2 YYEEEE. V lost 4 bases to trimming and J lost 5 bases, with 12 bases between them. CDR3 protein: CASSRQDKETQYF. CDR3 DNA: TGTGCCAGCAGCCGACAGGATAAGGAGACCCAGTACTTC.

The chain employs TRBV5-1 and TRBJ2-7; 9 bases are shared with TRBD1. Germline V gene data show CDR1 as SGHRS and CDR2 as YFSETQ. The CDR3 is 18 residues long. J lost 5 bases, V lost 2 bases, and 17 bases had no gene match. The chain's CDR3 is CASSFNYPGQGGRDEQYF. Here the CDR3 DNA reads TGCGCCAGCAGCTTCAATTACCCGGGACAGGGAGGTCGTGACGAGCAGTACTTC.

The gene calls are TRBV5-1 and TRBJ2-5; TRBD2 matches 7 bases. The CDR3 runs 16 residues. V dropped 4 bases and J dropped 2; count of bases not matched to a gene: 11. The germline gives CDR1 SGHRS, CDR2 YFSETQ. In nucleotides, the CDR3 is TGCGCCAGCAGCGCAACCCCGGGACTAATACAAGAGACCCAGTACTTC. It is translated as CASSATPGLIQETQYF.

The gene calls are TRBV29-1 and TRBJ1-5, with D hard to call. The germline V gene encodes CDR1 SQVTM and CDR2 ANQGSEA. V shed 6 bases and J shed 4 bases, with 13 bases lying between them. The CDR3 spans 13 residues. CDR3 residues: CSVRMDPNQPQHF. The CDR3 DNA reads TGCAGCGTACGGATGGACCCTAATCAGCCCCAGCATTTT. The whole variable domain, filled in from reference TRBV29-1 and TRBJ1-5, reads SAVISQKPSRDICQRGTSLTIQCQVDSQVTMMFWYRQQPGQSLTLIATANQGSEATYESGFVIDKFPISRPNLTFSTLTVSNMSPEDSSIYLCSVRMDPNQPQHFGDGTRLSIL.

The chain joins TRBV7-8 to TRBJ1-2; D is unresolved. Germline V CDR1 and CDR2: SGHVS, FQNEAQ. V was pared by 1 base and J by 4 bases, with 7 bases between. This CDR3 is 13 amino acids long. CDR3 in amino acids: CASSLDGAYGYTF. DNA of the CDR3: TGTGCCAGCAGCTTAGACGGAGCCTATGGCTACACCTTC.

V gene TRBV18 combines with J gene TRBJ2-1; 9 bases are shared with TRBD1. The germline CDR1 and CDR2 sequences are KGHSH and LQKENI. CDR3 size: 14 residues. V shed 3 bases, J shed 9 bases, and the junction held 6 bases outside the gene matches. The CDR3 sequence: CASSPGQGIGEQFF. The CDR3 nucleotides are TGTGCCAGCTCACCGGGACAGGGTATCGGTGAGCAGTTCTTC.

This clone was detected only a few times. This chain connects TRBV4-2 to TRBJ2-6; 7 bases agree with TRBD1. The V gene's germline CDR1 is LGHNA and CDR2 YNFKEQ. The CDR3 runs to 19 residues. After removal of 2 bases from V and 0 bases from J, the junction contained 10 bases not matched to a gene. The CDR3 is CASSQQDRPGASGANVLTF. CDR3 DNA: TGTGCCAGCAGCCAACAGGACAGGCCCGGGGCCTCTGGGGCCAACGTCCTGACTTTC.

This chain connects TRBV15 to TRBJ2-2, with a weak D call TRBD1 (6 bases). Between the trimmed V and J ends, which lost 0 bases and 3 bases, there was a span of 11 bases. Germline V CDR1 and CDR2: LNHNV, YYDKDF (reference sequence). The CDR3 is made up of 16 amino acids. Here the CDR3 reads CATSRDRGPDTGELFF. The CDR3 nucleotides are TGTGCCACCAGCAGAGACAGGGGCCCTGACACCGGGGAGCTGTTTTTT.

The chain has TRBV30 and TRBJ2-1; no firm D call. The CDR3 contains 11 residues. Between the trimmed V and J ends, which lost 0 bases and 10 bases, there was a span of 7 bases. Germline-derived CDR1 and CDR2 are GTSNPN and SVGIG (reference sequence). The CDR3 is CAWSVGWEQFF. CDR3 coding DNA: TGTGCCTGGAGTGTAGGTTGGGAGCAGTTCTTC.

The CDR3 coding sequence is TGTGCCAGCAGTTTAGTCCGTCGTAGGGTCTACGAGCAGTACTTC. This encodes CASSLVRRRVYEQYF. The chain is built from TRBV28 and TRBJ2-7; no reliable D call. V was trimmed by 2 bases and J by 3 bases, leaving 14 bases between them. The CDR3 is made up of 15 amino acids. Germline lookup yields CDR1 MDHEN and CDR2 SYDVKM.